This T cell receptor (beta chain) came from a study of T cell responses to AZD1222 COVID-19 vaccine (dated by TCRdb to the early 2020s). Turning to the overall study: AZD1222 recipients with second doses at about 4 weeks or about 12 weeks were pooled, because spike-specific TCR depth and breadth did not differ between schedules. Enrollment into the trials was organized by age into subgroups of 18-55, 56-69 and 70-plus years, and those subgroups contained roughly 150, 30 and 60 TCR-sequenced participants, respectively. A total of approximately 250 trial participants underwent TCR sequencing, of whom some 200 had received two doses of AZD1222 and around 25 had received two doses of the MenACWY control vaccine.

Study-level results and caveats: Epitopes outside the regions mutated in the B.1.351 and B.1.1.7 variants were reportedly recognized by nearly half of the unique spike-specific TCRs. A significant rise in spike-specific TCR breadth and depth was observed after two AZD1222 doses relative to day 0 and relative to MenACWY recipients. The 56-69-year group was small, and its depth increase did not reach significance, likely because of low power. No day 14 peak-response samples were available, so repertoires were characterized only after the peak T cell response. The whole spike protein was spanned by vaccine-associated CD4 TCRs, and dominant responses were seen in regions 160-218 and 743-854. Participants were mostly white British, with more females than males. The authors suggested clonal diversity may have been underestimated. Only five to seven AZD1222 recipients were SARS-CoV-2 seropositive at baseline, limiting conclusions about previously exposed vaccinees.

The CDR3 regions of human TCRbeta chains were analyzed by immunosequencing. Concerning the study's data processing: Repertoire TCRs were checked for matches against a reference library of SARS-CoV-2-specific TCRs that had been generated using the MIRA antigen-specificity platform. Breadth was defined as the fraction of unique TCRs that were SARS-CoV-2-associated, and depth was defined as the fraction of total T cells that were SARS-CoV-2-associated. Using the MIRA data, every spike-specific TCR was mapped to the spike region that the TCR reacted to and assigned to either a CD4 or a CD8 class. Log10-transformed breadth and depth values were compared by one-way ANOVA with Sidak's multiple comparisons tests. This is the immuneACCESS table as TCRdb keeps it, with only in-frame sequences that have V and J called. A part of the clones is gone; compared with another copy, unresolved V genes explain less than half, and the rest is unexplained. The V and J calls and clone size come from that table; D and trimming were worked out from the DNA. The sample contains 95,000 to 150,000 clones, about 85% of them found a single time. The top ten clones comprise 2.4% of the sample.

As regards this clone: Its antigen is unknown. Nothing much larger sits one base from this clone, and base qualities are not available.

Including the terminal cysteine and phenylalanine, the CDR3 comprises 15 residues. CDR3 DNA only is kept here, 45 bases in frame from base 1. The germline V gene specifies MNHNS as CDR1 and SASEGT as CDR2. The V end loses 2 bases and the J end loses 1 base, and a stretch of 10 bases separates them. The time point label for this specimen denotes: baseline before first vaccination. Vaccinee samples came from UK trials COV001 and COV002, including a single-blind randomized controlled phase 2/3 trial of AZD1222 (ChAdOx1 nCoV-19) in healthy adults. Trial participant PBMC samples were collected at day 0 and day 28 after the second dose for TCRbeta chain sequencing.

The clonotype comes from an adult in good health. Recombination joined TRBV6-1 with TRBJ2-3, with TRBD2 as a weak D call on 7 bases. Sequences were derived from peripheral blood, sampled on day 0 of AZD1222 vaccination. CDR3 reads: CASSEYGGRTDTQYF. The sequence in DNA is TGTGCCAGCAGTGAATACGGGGGGCGCACAGATACGCAGTATTTT.